These 6 T cell receptor beta chains came from one sample sequenced in a study of blood T cell repertoires in COVID-19. Data came from immunoSEQ multiplex PCR; TCRdb stores just in-frame clones and leaves some out. The sample contains 200,000 to 250,000 clones, around 80% of which appear only once. The sample comprised peripheral blood. These receptors came from a woman aged 40 to 50 who had recovered from COVID-19.

Concerning this clone itself: At the DNA level, this CDR3 is encoded by other sequences in the same sample as well. The V and J genes are TRBV5-1 and TRBJ2-1, with 8 bases identical to TRBD1. Germline V gene sequence: CDR1 SGHRS, CDR2 YFSETQ. Germline trimming cut 4 bases from V and 0 bases from J; bases unmatched to any gene: 6. This CDR3 spans 16 amino acids. This CDR3 reads CASSLYTGGSYNEQFF. CDR3 DNA: TGCGCCAGCAGCCTTTACACAGGGGGCTCCTACAATGAGCAGTTCTTC.

The chain links TRBV29-1 to TRBJ1-1, with TRBD1 matching 8 bases. Germline assignment: CDR1 SQVTM and CDR2 ANQGSEA. The CDR3 runs 13 residues. The J segment lost 5 bases and the V segment lost 5 bases, leaving 7 bases of the junction unmatched. In DNA, the CDR3 is TGCAGCGTTAAGACAGGGGACGGGACTGAAGCTTTCTTT. The encoded protein is CSVKTGDGTEAFF.

The chain couples TRBV6-5 to TRBJ1-1, with TRBD1 matching over 7 bases. The germline V gene has CDR1 MNHEY and CDR2 SVGAGI. The CDR3 loop spans 15 amino acids. The trim removed 6 bases at V and 1 base at J, leaving 8 bases unmatched. The CDR3 nucleotides read TGTGCCAGCAGAGAGAGACAGGGCGGGAACACTGAAGCTTTCTTT. Protein: CASRERQGGNTEAFF.

Only one count was recorded for this clone. The chain has TRBV4-3 and TRBJ1-2; TRBD1 aligns across 7 bases. The CDR3 contains 15 residues. The V gene's germline CDR1 is LGHNA and CDR2 YSLEER. The V and J ends lost 4 bases and 2 bases, in that order; junction bases with no gene match: 7. The CDR3 is CASSPSGQLNYGYTF. CDR3 in DNA: TGCGCCAGCAGCCCCTCGGGACAGCTCAACTATGGCTACACCTTC.

This rearrangement joins TRBV6-2 or TRBV6-3 to TRBJ2-2; D is perhaps TRBD2 (8 bases). The germline V gene has CDR1 MNHEY and CDR2 SVGEGT. The CDR3 spans 15 residues. Trimming took 7 bases from V and 8 from J, leaving 20 bases between them. The CDR3 bases are TGTGCCAGCACCCCCGGGAGGGGGCGCGGGGGGGAGCTGTTTTTT. Protein sequence: CASTPGRGRGGELFF.

The CDR3 coding sequence is TGTGCCAGCAGTTACTCGACAAGCCTCCTGAACACTGAAGCTTTCTTT. Encoded protein: CASSYSTSLLNTEAFF. The chain is built from TRBV6-5 and TRBJ1-1, with no clear D. There are 16 residues in the CDR3. Germline V CDR1 and CDR2: MNHEY, SVGAGI. The V gene lost 0 bases and the J gene lost 0 bases, with 11 bases spanning the gap.